Sequencing of this T cell receptor beta chain was carried out in a study of blood T cells in healthy people across ages (dated by TCRdb to the mid-2010s). With respect to the entire study: Template switching captured roughly one uniquely barcoded TCR beta cDNA molecule per two T cells in model experiments. Age-related changes in TCR beta repertoire diversity were measured in the study by deep sequencing normalized with unique cDNA molecular identifiers. For two donors (one aged 18 to 29 and one aged 80 or older), the study analyzed two additional independent replicas of 1 million unique cDNA reads from the same blood draw. Donors were grouped into four age groups: young (average 16 years), middle-aged (39), aged (around 60) and long-lived (approximately 78). To avoid experimental bias, donors of different ages were spread randomly across the sequencing lanes. Broader findings and caveats from the paper: As age increased, observed TCR beta diversity per million T cells dropped in a roughly linear way, and a significant reduction was already evident by age about 36. A strong correlation was found between observed TCR beta diversity and the percentage of naive T cells measured by flow cytometry. Because the CMV infection status of the donors was unknown, age-related changes in expanded clonotypes may potentially have been confounded. Bulk unsorted PBMC profiling prevented conclusive comparison of naive and antigen-experienced compartments. Estimates of total diversity from one million sequenced T cells were regarded as lower bounds and underestimates. Compared with the aged group, the long-lived group had more naive CD4+ T cells, fewer expanded clones and increased TCR diversity, a pattern suggesting age selection.

Points on this clonotype: Its cognate antigen has yet to be identified. At one end, the junction sequence differs from germline, possibly due to a read error.

The roughly 37 donors, aged about 6 to 90 years, were systemically healthy Caucasian individuals from Russia. Each donor gave ten milliliters of peripheral blood, drawn into EDTA-treated Vacutainer tubes. Ficoll-Paque density-gradient centrifugation was used to isolate PBMCs, with at least 6 million per sample. Trizol reagent was used to extract total RNA from PBMCs, with at least 5 micrograms per sample. For every donor, flow cytometry on a PBMC aliquot measured the percentage of naive CD45RAhigh/CD27high T cells. Library generation was performed with 5' RACE. The sequencer was an Illumina HiSeq 2500. The second PCR ran for roughly 7 to 11 cycles and used a J-beta primer mix along with a sample-barcoded 5' primer. A template-switch 5' adaptor carrying 12 random nucleotides introduced a unique molecular identifier onto each TCR beta cDNA molecule. Each sample yielded at least 2.5 million CDR3-containing paired-end reads. First-strand cDNA was synthesized from all RNA with the Mint cDNA synthesis kit, primed by a TRBC-specific oligonucleotide. All cDNA was treated with uracil-DNA glycosylase and then went through a first 18-cycle PCR with the universal primers M1SS and BC2_uni_R. The original pipeline was this. Each sample was normalized by randomly selecting 1 million high-quality reads, each carrying a distinct molecular identifier. Reads sharing molecular identifiers were discarded rather than binned into consensus sequences. MiTCR, run with a Q25 quality threshold and the strictest error-elimination algorithm, handled CDR3 identification, clonotype clustering and error correction. Lower-bound total TCR beta diversity was estimated with a nonparametric unseen species model using Euler transformation. TCRdb took the public reads, trimmed them with fastp at Q25, ran MiXCR for clone calling and kept in-frame beta chains. Entries are consolidated by CDR3 protein sequence, retaining the most common genes and DNA. These V and J calls originate from TCRdb's pipeline instead of the authors' own analysis. Here the sample has approximately 800,000 distinct CDR3 sequences; 58% occur a single time. The ten largest clones capture 22% of the sample.

The CDR3 covers 15 residues, taking in both the cysteine and the phenylalanine. Only the CDR3 DNA is retained, 45 bases long and in frame from the first base. From a lookup of the germline V gene, CDR1 and CDR2 are MDHEN and SYDVKM. What was sequenced was blood. The TCR was taken from a man aged 25 to 40 in good health. The rearrangement joined TRBV28 to TRBJ1-1, with a weak D call of TRBD1 (6 bases match). The CDR3 reads as follows: CVSSPAGQLLGEAFF. At the DNA level, the sequence is TGTGTCAGCAGCCCAGCAGGACAGTTATTAGGAGAAGCTTTCTTT. Where the CDR3 stops, the reference TRBV28 and TRBJ1-1 genes take over; the full variable domain is DVKVTQSSRYLVKRTGEKVFLECVQDMDHENMFWYRQDPGLGLRLIYFSYDVKMKEKGDIPEGYSVSREKKERFSLILESASTNQTSMYLCVSSPAGQLLGEAFFGQGTRLTVV.